This T cell receptor beta chain was obtained from a study of T-cell reconstitution after alpha-beta-depleted transplantation in children (dated by TCRdb to the mid-2010s). With regard to the full study: Using TCR repertoire profiling, the study quantitatively followed how T-cell immune reconstitution unfolded in children after TCRalphabeta/CD19-depleted allogeneic hematopoietic cell transplantation.

Sample treatment or condition, as interpreted from the label and publication: allogeneic hematopoietic cell transplantation with graft depleted of TCRalphabeta T cells and CD19 B cells. TCRalphabeta/CD19-depleted allogeneic hematopoietic cell grafts were given to the transplant recipients, all of whom were children. The CDR3 holds 15 amino acids from the cysteine to the phenylalanine. The only DNA kept is the CDR3, 45 bases in frame from the first base. V is pared back by 1 base and J by 2 bases, with 12 bases lying between the germline termini. The germline V gene (reference sequence) provides CDR1 MNHEY and CDR2 SMNVEV. Comment on this clonotype: Its cognate antigen has yet to be identified. Base quality data are lacking; no much larger clone is found one base away.

The protocol used for the library was PCR. TCRdb records Illumina HiSeq 2500 as the sequencer. Molecular barcoding was employed in the preparation of TCR libraries, with unique molecular identifiers being used to normalize TCRbeta repertoire quantification. TCRdb cleaned the public reads at Q25 with fastp, built clones with MiXCR and kept in-frame beta chains. For every CDR3 protein sequence, its rows merge into one entry that carries the most common genes and DNA. Present in this sample are about 100,000 distinct CDR3 sequences, roughly 7.1% of which were seen just once. The ten largest clonotypes hold roughly 15% of the sample. Study-level results and caveats: About two months after transplant, the apparently early recovery of alphabetaT-cell counts reportedly depended on just several hundred clones that had expanded rapidly and came from non-depleted graft cells. In some patients, the high TCRbeta diversity seen at day 60 was put down to recipient T cells and intrathymic progenitors that had survived conditioning. Hyperexpanded clone frequencies declined over subsequent months; after one year, T-cell counts and TCRbeta diversity were mostly attributed to newly produced T cells.

The sequencing used PBMCs, collected before TCRalphabeta/CD19-depleted stem cell transplant. The receptor chain draws on TRBV27 and TRBJ2-7; D gene: possibly TRBD1, on 5 matching bases. This receptor was obtained from a boy younger than 10 with acute lymphoblastic leukemia, due to receive a stem cell transplant. The CDR3 amino acid sequence is: CASSLYDSPPYEQYF. In nucleotide form, the sequence is TGTGCCAGCAGTTTATATGACAGCCCCCCCTACGAGCAGTACTTC.